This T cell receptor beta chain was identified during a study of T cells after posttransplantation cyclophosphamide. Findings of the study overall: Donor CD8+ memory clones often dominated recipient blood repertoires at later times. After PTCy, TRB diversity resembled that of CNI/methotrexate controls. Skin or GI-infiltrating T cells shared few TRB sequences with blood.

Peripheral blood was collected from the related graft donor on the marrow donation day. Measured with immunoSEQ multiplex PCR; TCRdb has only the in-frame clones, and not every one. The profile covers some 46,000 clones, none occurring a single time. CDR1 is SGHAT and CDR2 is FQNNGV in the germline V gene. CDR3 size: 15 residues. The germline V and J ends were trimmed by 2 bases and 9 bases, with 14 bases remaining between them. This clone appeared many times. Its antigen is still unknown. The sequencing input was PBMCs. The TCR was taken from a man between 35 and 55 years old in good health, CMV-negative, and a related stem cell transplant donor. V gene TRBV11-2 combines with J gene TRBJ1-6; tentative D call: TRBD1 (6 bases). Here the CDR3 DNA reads TGTGCCAGCAGCTTACGACAGGCTAGGGGTTCACCCCTCCACTTT. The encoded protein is CASSLRQARGSPLHF. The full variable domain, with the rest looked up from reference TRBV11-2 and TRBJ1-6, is EAGVAQSPRYKIIEKRQSVAFWCNPISGHATLYWYQQILGQGPKLLIQFQNNGVVDDSQLPKDRFSAERLKGVDSTLKIQPAKLEDSAVYLCASSLRQARGSPLHFGNGTRLTVT.